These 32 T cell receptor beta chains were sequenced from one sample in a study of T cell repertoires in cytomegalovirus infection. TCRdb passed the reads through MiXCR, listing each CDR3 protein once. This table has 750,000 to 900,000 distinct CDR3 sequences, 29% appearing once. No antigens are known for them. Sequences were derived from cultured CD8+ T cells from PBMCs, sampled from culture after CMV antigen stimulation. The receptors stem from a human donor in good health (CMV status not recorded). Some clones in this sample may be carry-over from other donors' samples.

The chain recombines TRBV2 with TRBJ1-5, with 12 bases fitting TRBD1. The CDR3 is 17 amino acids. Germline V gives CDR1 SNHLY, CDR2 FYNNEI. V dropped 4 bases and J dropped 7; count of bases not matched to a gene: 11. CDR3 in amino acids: CASSVRGTGGLWQPQHF. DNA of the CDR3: TGTGCCAGCAGTGTACGGGGGACAGGGGGCCTCTGGCAGCCCCAGCATTTT.

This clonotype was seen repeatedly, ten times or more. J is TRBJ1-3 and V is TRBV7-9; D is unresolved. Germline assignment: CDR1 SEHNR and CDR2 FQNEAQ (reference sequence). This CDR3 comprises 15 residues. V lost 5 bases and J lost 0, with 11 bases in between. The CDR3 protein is CASSRVEVSGNTIYF. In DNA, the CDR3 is TGTGCCAGCAGCCGGGTGGAGGTCTCTGGAAACACCATATATTTT.

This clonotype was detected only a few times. CDR3 loop: CASRHTGDYGYTF. CDR3 coding DNA: TGTGCCAGTAGACACACGGGGGACTATGGCTACACCTTC. The chain employs TRBV6-5 and TRBJ1-2; perhaps TRBD1 as D (5 bases). This CDR3 region has 13 residues. The V gene's germline CDR1 is MNHEY and CDR2 SVGAGI. The ends were cut back, 9 bases at V and 3 bases at J, with 14 bases in the middle.

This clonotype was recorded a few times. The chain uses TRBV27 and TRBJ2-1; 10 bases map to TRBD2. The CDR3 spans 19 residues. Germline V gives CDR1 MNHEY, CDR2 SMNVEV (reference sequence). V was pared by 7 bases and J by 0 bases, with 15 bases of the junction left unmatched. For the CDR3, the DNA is TGTGCCAGCACGGGGGATGGGACTAGCGTCTCTACCTCCTACAATGAGCAGTTCTTC. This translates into CASTGDGTSVSTSYNEQFF.

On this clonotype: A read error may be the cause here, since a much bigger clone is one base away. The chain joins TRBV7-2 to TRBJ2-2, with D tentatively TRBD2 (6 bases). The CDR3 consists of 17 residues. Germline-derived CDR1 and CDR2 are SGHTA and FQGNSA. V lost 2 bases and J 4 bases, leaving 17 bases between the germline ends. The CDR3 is CASSLRRLAIRTGELFF. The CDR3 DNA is TGTGCCAGCAGCTTAAGGCGCCTAGCGATACGCACCGGGGAGCTGTTTTTT. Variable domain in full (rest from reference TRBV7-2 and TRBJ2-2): GAGVSQSPSNKVTEKGKDVELRCDPISGHTALYWYRQSLGQGLEFLIYFQGNSAPDKSGLPSDRFSAERTGGSVSTLTIQRTQQEDSAVYLCASSLRRLAIRTGELFFGEGSRLTVL.

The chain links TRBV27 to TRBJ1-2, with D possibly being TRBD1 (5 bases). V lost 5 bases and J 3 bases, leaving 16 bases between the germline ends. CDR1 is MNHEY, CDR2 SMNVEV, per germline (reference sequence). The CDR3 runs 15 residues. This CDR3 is CASSRGLSLYYGYTF. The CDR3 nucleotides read TGTGCCAGCAGTCGGGGCCTAAGTCTTTACTATGGCTACACCTTC.

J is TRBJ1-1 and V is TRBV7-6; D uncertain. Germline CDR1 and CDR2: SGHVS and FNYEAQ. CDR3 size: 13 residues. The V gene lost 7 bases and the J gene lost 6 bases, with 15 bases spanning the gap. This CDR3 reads CASTPGLWAEAFF. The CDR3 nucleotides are TGTGCCAGCACACCTGGCTTATGGGCTGAAGCTTTCTTT.

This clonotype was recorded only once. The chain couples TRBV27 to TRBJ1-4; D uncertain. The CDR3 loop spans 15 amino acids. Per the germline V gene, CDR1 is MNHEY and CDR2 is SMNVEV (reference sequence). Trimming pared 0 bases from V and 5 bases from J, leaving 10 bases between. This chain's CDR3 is CASSLSPVRNEKLFF. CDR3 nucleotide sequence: TGTGCCAGCAGTTTATCCCCGGTGAGAAATGAAAAACTGTTTTTT.

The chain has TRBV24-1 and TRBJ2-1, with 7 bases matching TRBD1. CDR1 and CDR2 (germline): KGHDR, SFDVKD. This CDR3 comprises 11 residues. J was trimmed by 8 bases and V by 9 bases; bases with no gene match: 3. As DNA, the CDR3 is TGTGCCACCGGGACAGCGGATGAGCAGTTCTTC. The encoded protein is CATGTADEQFF.

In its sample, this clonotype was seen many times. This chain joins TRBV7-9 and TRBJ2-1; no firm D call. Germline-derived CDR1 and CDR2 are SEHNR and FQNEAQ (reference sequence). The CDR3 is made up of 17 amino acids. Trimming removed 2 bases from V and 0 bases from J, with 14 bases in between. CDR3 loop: CASSLWGSLSSYNEQFF. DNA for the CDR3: TGTGCCAGCAGCTTATGGGGTAGCCTTAGCTCCTACAATGAGCAGTTCTTC.

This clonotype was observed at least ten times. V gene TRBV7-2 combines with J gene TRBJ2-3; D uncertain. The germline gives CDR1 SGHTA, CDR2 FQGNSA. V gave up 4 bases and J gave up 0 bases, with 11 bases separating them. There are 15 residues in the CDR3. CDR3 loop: CASSYTPASTDTQYF. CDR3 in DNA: TGTGCCAGCAGCTATACCCCGGCTAGCACAGATACGCAGTATTTT. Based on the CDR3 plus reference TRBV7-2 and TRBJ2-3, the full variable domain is GAGVSQSPSNKVTEKGKDVELRCDPISGHTALYWYRQSLGQGLEFLIYFQGNSAPDKSGLPSDRFSAERTGGSVSTLTIQRTQQEDSAVYLCASSYTPASTDTQYFGPGTRLTVL.

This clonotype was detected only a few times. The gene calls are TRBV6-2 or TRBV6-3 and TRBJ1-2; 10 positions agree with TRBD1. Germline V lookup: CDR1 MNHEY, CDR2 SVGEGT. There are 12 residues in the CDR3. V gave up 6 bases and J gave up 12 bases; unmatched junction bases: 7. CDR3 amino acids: CASRSGQGTDTF. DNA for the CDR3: TGTGCCAGCAGATCGGGACAGGGGACAGACACCTTC.

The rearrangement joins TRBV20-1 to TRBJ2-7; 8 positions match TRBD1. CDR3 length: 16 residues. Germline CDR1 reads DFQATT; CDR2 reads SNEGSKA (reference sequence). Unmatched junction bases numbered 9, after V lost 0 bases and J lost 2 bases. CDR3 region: CSARDPRQGLTYEQYF. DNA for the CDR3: TGCAGTGCTAGAGATCCTCGACAGGGGTTAACCTACGAGCAGTACTTC.

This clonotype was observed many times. Here the CDR3 DNA reads TGTGCCAGCAGTTTGGGGGCAGGGGGCCTGATGCCTAACTATGGCTACACCTTC. Translation: CASSLGAGGLMPNYGYTF. The chain recombines TRBV27 with TRBJ1-2; TRBD1 matches at 8 bases. Germline lookup yields CDR1 MNHEY and CDR2 SMNVEV (reference sequence). This CDR3 contains 18 residues. J was trimmed by 0 bases and V by 3 bases; bases with no gene match: 12.

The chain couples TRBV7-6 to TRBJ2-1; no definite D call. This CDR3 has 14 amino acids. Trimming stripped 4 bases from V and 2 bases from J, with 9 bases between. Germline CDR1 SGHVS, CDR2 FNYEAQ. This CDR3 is CASSSRKPYNEQFF. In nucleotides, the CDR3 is TGTGCCAGCAGCTCCAGAAAGCCCTACAATGAGCAGTTCTTC. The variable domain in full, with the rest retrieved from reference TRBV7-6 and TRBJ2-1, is GAGVSQSPRYKVTKRGQDVALRCDPISGHVSLYWYRQALGQGPEFLTYFNYEAQQDKSGLPNDRFSAERPEGSISTLTIQRTEQRDSAMYRCASSSRKPYNEQFFGPGTRLTVL.

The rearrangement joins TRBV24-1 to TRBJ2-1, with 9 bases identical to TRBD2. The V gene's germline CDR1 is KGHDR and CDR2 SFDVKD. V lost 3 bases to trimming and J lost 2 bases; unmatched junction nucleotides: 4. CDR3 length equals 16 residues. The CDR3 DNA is TGTGCCACCAGTGATCCGGGACTAGCCCCCTACAATGAGCAGTTCTTC. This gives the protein CATSDPGLAPYNEQFF.

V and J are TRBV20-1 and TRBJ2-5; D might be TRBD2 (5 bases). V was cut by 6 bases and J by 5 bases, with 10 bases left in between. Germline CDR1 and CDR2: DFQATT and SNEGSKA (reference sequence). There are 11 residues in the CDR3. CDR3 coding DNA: TGCAGTGCCTGGACGGGGGAGACCCAGTACTTC. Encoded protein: CSAWTGETQYF.

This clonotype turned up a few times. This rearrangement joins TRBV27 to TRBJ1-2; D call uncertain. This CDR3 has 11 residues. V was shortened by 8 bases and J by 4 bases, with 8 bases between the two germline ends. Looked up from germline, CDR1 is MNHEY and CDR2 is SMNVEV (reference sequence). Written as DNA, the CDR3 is TGTGCCAGCGGTACTTCCTATGGCTACACCTTC. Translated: CASGTSYGYTF.

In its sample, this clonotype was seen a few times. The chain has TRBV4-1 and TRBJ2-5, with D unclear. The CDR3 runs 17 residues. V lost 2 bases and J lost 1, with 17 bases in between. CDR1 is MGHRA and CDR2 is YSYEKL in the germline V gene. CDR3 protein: CASSQTIGRGGQETQYF. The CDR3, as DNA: TGCGCCAGCAGCCAAACAATTGGGCGTGGTGGCCAAGAGACCCAGTACTTC.

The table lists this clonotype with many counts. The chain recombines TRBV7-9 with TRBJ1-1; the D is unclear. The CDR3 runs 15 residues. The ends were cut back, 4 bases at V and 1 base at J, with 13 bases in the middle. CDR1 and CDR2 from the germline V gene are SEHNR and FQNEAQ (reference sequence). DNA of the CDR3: TGTGCCAGCAGCTCCCTTATAGGAACGAACACTGAAGCTTTCTTT. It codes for CASSSLIGTNTEAFF.

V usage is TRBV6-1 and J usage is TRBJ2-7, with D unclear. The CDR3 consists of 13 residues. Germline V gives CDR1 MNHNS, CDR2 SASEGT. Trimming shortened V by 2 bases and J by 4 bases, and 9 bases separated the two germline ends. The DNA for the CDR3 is TGTGCCAGCAGTGAAAAGATCGTTTACGAGCAGTACGTC. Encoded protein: CASSEKIVYEQYV.

CDR3 nucleotides: TGTGCCAGCAGTTTATTTTATTCCGGGATTACCGGGGAGCTGTTTTTT. Translating it yields CASSLFYSGITGELFF. This chain connects TRBV12-3 or TRBV12-4 to TRBJ2-2; the D gene is possibly TRBD2 (5 bases). V lost 2 bases to trimming and J lost 5 bases, with 15 bases between them. This CDR3 comprises 16 residues.

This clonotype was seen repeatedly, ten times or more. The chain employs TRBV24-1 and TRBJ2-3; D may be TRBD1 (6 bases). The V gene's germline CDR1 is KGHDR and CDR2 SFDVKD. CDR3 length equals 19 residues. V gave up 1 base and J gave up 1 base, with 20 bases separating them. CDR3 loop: CATSDFSDRLGTGTDTQYF. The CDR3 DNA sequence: TGTGCCACCAGTGATTTTTCTGACAGGTTGGGCACTGGCACAGATACGCAGTATTTT.

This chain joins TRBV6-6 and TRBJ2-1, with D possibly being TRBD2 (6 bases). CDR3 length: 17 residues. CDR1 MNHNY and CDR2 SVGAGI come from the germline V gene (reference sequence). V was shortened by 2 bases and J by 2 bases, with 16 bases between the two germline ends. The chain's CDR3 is CASSYPPGLAPYNEQFF. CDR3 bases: TGTGCCAGCAGTTACCCCCCGGGGCTAGCGCCCTACAATGAGCAGTTCTTC.

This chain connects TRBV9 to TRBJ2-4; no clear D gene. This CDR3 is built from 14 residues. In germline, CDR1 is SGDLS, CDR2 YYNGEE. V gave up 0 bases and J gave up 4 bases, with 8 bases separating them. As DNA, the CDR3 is TGTGCCAGCAGCGTAGCGGGCGAGAAAAACATTCAGTACTTC. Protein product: CASSVAGEKNIQYF.

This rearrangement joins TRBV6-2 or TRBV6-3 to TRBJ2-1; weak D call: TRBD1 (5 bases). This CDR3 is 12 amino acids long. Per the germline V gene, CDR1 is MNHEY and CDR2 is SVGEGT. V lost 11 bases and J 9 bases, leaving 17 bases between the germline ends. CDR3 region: CAGRGGRGEQFF. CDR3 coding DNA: TGTGCCGGCCGAGGTGGAAGGGGTGAGCAGTTCTTC.

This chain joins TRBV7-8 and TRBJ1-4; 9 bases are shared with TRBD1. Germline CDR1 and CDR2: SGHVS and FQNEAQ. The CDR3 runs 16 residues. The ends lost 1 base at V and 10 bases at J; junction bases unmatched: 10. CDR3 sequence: CASSLVEGTGPLKLFF. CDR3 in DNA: TGTGCCAGCAGCTTAGTTGAAGGGACAGGGCCCTTAAAACTGTTTTTT.

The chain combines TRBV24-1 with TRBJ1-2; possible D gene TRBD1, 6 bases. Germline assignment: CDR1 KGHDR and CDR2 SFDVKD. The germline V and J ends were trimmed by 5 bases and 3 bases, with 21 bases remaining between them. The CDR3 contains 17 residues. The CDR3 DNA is TGTGCCACCAGTGGGGGTACAGGGAAAAAGGGGGACTATGGCTACACCTTC. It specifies CATSGGTGKKGDYGYTF.

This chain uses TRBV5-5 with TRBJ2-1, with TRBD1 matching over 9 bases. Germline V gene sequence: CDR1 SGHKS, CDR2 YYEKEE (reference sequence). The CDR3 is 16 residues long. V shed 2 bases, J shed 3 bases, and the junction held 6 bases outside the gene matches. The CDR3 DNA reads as TGTGCCAGCAGCTTCGGTGGGACAGGGAACTACAATGAGCAGTTCTTC. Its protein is CASSFGGTGNYNEQFF.

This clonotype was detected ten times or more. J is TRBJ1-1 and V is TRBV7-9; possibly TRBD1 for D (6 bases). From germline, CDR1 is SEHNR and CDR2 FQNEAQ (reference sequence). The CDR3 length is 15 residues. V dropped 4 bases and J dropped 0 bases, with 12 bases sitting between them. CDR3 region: CASSSGAYMNTEAFF. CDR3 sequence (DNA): TGTGCCAGCAGCTCGGGGGCCTACATGAACACTGAAGCTTTCTTT.

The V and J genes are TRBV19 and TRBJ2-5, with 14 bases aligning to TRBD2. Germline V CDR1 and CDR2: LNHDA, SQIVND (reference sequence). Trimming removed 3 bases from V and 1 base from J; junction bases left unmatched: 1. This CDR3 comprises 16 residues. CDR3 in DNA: TGTGCCAGTAGTATGGGACTAGCGGGGGCCCAAGAGACCCAGTACTTC. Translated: CASSMGLAGAQETQYF.

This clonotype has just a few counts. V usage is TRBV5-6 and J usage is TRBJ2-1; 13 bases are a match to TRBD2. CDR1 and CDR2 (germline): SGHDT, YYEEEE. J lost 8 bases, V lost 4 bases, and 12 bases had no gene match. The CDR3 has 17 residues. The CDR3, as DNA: TGTGCCAGCAGCACTTCCCCGGGACTAGCGGGGAGGGATGAGCAGTTCTTC. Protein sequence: CASSTSPGLAGRDEQFF.